Sequencing of this TCR beta chain was carried out in a study of T cell repertoires in cytomegalovirus infection. Study-level background: It was recently identified HLA-C-restricted and well-studied HLA-B-restricted CMV epitopes that the study used. Indications of both CMV infection and matching HLA type were provided by public TCR beta signatures. Study-level results: HLA-C-restricted CMV-specific TCR beta clonotypes prevailed in the ex vivo response. Using cumulative public TCR beta family frequency, the authors identified those who carried CMV together with the relevant HLA.

This clonotype was found a few times. Its antigen is not known. TCRdb re-called the reads through MiXCR, storing one row per CDR3 protein. Of about 310,000 distinct CDR3 sequences detected, about 25% appear once; the ten largest clones hold roughly 15%. The trim removed 7 bases at V and 2 bases at J, leaving 14 bases unmatched. Germline lookup yields CDR1 MNHEY and CDR2 SVGEGT. This CDR3 is 17 amino acids long. This chain connects TRBV6-2 or TRBV6-3 to TRBJ2-5, with TRBD2 matching 9 bases. The source was cultured PBMCs, collected from culture after CMV antigen stimulation. The sequence was obtained from a human donor in good health (CMV status not recorded). Some clones in this sample may be carry-over from other donors' samples. The CDR3 loop reads CASMGGGVAGDQETQYF. The CDR3 nucleotides read TGTGCCAGCATGGGGGGTGGAGTAGCGGGAGATCAAGAGACCCAGTACTTC.